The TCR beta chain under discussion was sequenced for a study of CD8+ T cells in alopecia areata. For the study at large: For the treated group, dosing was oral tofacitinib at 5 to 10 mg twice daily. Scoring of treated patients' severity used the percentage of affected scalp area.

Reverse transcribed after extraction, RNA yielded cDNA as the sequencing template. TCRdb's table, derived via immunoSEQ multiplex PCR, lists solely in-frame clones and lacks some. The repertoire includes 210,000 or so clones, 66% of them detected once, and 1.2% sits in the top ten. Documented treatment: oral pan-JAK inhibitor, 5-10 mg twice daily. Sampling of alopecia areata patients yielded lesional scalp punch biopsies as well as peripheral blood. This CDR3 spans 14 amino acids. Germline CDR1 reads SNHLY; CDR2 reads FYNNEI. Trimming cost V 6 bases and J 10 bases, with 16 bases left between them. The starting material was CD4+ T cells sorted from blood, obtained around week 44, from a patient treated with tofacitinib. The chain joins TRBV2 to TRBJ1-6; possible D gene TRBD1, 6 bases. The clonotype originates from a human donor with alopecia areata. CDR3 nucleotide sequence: TGTGCCAGCAGCGCCCAACAGGGAAGGTCACCCCTCCACTTT. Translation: CASSAQQGRSPLHF.